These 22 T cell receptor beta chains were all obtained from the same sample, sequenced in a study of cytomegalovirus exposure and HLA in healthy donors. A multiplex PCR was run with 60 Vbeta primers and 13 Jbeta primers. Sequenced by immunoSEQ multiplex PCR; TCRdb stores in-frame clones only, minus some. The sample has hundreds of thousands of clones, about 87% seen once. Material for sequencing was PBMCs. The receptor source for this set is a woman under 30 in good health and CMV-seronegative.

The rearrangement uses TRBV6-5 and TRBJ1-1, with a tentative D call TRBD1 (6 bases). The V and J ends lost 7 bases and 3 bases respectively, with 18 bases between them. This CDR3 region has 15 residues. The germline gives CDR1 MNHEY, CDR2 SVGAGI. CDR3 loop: CASTEDSGKYTEAFF. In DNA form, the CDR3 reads TGTGCCAGCACTGAGGACAGCGGAAAATACACTGAAGCTTTCTTT.

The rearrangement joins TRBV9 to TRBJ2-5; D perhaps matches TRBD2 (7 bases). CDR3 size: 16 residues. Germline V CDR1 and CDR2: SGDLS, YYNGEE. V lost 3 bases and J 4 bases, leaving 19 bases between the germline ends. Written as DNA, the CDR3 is TGTGCCAGCAGCGAACCAGGGAGGGGGAGGGCAGAGACCCAGTACTTC. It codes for CASSEPGRGRAETQYF.

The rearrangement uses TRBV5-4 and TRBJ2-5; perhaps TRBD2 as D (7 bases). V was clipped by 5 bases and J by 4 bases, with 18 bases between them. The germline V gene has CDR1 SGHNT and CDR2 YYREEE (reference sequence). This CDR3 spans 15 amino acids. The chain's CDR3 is CASSQRGGRGETQYF. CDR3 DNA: TGTGCCAGCAGTCAAAGGGGGGGCCGAGGAGAGACCCAGTACTTC.

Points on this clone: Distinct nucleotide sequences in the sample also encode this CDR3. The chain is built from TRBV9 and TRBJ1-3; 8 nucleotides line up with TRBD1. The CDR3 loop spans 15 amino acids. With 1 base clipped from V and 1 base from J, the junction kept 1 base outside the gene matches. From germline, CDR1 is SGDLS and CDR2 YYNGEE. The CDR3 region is CASSVQGASGNTIYF. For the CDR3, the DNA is TGTGCCAGCAGCGTACAGGGGGCTTCTGGAAACACCATATATTTT.

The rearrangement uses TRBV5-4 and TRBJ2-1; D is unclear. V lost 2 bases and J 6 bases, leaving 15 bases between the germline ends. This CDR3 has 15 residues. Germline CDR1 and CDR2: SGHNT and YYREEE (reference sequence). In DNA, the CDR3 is TGTGCCAGCAGCTTAAGCACAGATGTGGGCAATGAGCAGTTCTTC. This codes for CASSLSTDVGNEQFF.

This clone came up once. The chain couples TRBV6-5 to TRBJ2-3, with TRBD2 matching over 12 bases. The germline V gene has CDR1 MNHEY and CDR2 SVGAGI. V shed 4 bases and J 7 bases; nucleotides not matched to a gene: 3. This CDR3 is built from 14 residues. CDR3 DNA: TGTGCCAGCAGTTCTAGCGGGGGGGCGTATACGCAGTATTTT. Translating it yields CASSSSGGAYTQYF.

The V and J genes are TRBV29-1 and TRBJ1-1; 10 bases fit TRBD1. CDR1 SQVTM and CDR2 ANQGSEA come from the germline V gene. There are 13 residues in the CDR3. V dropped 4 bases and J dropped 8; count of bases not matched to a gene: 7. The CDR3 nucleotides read TGCAGCGTTGCTACGACAGGGGGCATAGAAGCTTTCTTT. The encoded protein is CSVATTGGIEAFF.

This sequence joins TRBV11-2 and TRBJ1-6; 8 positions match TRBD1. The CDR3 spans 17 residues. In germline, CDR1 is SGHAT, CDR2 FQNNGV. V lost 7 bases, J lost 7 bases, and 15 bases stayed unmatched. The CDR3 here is CASTKSSGTGSNSPLHF. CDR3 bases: TGTGCCAGCACGAAATCCTCCGGGACAGGCTCGAATTCACCCCTCCACTTT.

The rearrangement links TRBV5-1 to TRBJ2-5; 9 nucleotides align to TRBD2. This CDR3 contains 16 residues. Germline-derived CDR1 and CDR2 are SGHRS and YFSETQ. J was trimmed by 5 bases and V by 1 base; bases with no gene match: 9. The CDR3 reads CASSLIGLAGSETQYF. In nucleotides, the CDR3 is TGCGCCAGCAGCTTGATCGGCCTAGCGGGGTCGGAGACCCAGTACTTC.

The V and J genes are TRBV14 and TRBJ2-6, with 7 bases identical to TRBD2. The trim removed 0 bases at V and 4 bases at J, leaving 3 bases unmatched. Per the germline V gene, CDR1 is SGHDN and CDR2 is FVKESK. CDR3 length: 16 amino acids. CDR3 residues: CASSQEGGRGANVLTF. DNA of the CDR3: TGTGCCAGCAGCCAAGAGGGAGGGCGGGGGGCCAACGTCCTGACTTTC.

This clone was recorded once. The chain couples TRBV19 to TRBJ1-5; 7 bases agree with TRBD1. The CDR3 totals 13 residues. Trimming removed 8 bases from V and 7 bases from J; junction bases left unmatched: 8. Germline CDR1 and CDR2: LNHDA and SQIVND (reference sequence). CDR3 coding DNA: TGTGCCAGTTGCACAGGGGTGATGCAGCCCCAGCATTTT. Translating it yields CASCTGVMQPQHF. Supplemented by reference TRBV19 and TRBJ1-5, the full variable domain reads DGGITQSPKYLFRKEGQNVTLSCEQNLNHDAMYWYRQDPGQGLRLIYYSQIVNDFQKGDIAEGYSVSREKKESFPLTVTSAQKNPTAFYLCASCTGVMQPQHFGDGTRLSIL.

CDR3 protein: CAWRFPGGPEAFF. The CDR3 bases are TGTGCCTGGAGATTCCCAGGGGGCCCTGAAGCTTTCTTT. V usage is TRBV30 and J usage is TRBJ1-1; 8 bases fit TRBD1. This CDR3 is built from 13 residues. Germline-derived CDR1 and CDR2 are GTSNPN and SVGIG (reference sequence). Trimming removed 3 bases from V and 6 bases from J; junction bases left unmatched: 6.

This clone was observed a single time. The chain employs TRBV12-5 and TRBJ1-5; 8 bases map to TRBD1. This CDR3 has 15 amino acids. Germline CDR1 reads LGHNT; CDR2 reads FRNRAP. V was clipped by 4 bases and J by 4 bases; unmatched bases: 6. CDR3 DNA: TGTGCTAGTGGTTATCAGGGGGCCCTAAATCAGCCCCAGCATTTT. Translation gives CASGYQGALNQPQHF.

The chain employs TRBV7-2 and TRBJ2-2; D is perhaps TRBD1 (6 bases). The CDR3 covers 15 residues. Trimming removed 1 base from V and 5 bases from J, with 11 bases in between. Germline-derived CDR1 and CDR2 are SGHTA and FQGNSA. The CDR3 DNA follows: TGTGCCAGCAGCTTAGAACCTGGACAGACCGGGGAGCTGTTTTTT. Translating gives CASSLEPGQTGELFF.

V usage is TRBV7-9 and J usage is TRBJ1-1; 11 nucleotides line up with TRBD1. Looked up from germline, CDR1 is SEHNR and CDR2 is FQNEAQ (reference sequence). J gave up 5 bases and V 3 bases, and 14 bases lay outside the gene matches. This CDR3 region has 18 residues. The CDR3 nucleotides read TGTGCCAGCAGCTTGTGGGATTTTGGACAGGGGGCGATTACTGAAGCTTTCTTT. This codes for CASSLWDFGQGAITEAFF.

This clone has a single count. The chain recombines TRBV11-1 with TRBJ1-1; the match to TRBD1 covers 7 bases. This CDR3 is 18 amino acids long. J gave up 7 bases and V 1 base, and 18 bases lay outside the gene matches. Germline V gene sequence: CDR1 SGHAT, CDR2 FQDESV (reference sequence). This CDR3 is CASSLVRTEGGRRGEAFF. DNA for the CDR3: TGTGCCAGCAGCTTAGTACGGACCGAAGGGGGCCGGCGGGGTGAAGCTTTCTTT.

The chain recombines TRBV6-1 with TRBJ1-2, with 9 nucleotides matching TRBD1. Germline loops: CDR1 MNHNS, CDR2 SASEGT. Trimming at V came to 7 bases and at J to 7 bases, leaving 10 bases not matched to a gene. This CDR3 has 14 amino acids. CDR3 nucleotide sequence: TGTGCCAGCATCCCGAACACAGGGGGCACTGGCTACACCTTC. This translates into CASIPNTGGTGYTF.

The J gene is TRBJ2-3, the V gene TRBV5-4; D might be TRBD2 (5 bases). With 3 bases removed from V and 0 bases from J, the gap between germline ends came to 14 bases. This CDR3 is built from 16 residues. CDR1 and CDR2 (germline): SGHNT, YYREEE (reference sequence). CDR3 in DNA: TGTGCCAGCAGCTCCATGAGCGGATCTAGCACAGATACGCAGTATTTT. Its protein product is CASSSMSGSSTDTQYF.

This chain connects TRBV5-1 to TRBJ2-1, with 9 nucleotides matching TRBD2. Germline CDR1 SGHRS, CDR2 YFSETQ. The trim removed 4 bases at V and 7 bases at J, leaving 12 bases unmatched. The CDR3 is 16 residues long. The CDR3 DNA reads TGCGCCAGCAGCCCGACCCTGCGGGGGGGCCGGAATGAGCAGTTCTTC. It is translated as CASSPTLRGGRNEQFF.

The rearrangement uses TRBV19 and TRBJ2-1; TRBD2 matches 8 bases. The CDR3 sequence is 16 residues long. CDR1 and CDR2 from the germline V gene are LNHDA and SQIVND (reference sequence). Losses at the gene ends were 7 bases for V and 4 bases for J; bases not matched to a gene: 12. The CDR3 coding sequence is TGTGCCAGTACGTCATGGACGGGGGGGATGTACAATGAGCAGTTCTTC. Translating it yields CASTSWTGGMYNEQFF.

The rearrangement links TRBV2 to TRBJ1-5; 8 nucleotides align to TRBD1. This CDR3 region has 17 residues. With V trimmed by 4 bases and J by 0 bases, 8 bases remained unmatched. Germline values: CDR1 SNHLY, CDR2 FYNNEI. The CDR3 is CASSAQGASYSNQPQHF. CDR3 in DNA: TGTGCCAGCAGTGCCCAGGGGGCATCCTATAGCAATCAGCCCCAGCATTTT.

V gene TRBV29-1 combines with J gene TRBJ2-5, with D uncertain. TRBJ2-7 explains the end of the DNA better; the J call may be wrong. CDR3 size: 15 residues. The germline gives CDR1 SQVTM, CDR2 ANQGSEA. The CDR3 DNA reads TGCAGCGTTGAAATGAGAAAGGGTCGTGACTACGAGCAGTACTTC. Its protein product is CSVEMRKGRDYEQYF.